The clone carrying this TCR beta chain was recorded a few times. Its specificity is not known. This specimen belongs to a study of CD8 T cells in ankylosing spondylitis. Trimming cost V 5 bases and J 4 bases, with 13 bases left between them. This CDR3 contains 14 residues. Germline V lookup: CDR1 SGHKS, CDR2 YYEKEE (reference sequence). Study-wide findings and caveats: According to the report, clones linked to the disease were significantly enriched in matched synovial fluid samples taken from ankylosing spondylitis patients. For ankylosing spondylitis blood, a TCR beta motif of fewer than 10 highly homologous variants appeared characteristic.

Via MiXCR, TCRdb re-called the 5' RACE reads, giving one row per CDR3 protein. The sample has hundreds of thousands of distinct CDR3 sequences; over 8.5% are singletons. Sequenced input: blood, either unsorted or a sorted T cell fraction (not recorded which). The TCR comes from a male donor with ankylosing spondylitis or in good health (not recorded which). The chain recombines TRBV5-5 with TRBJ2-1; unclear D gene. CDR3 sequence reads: CASSPSRIYNEQFF. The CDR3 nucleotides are TGTGCCAGCAGTCCCAGCAGGATTTACAATGAGCAGTTCTTC.